The next 9 T cell receptor beta chains were all read from a single sample in a study of cytotoxic CD8 clonotypes in ibrutinib-treated CLL (dated by TCRdb to about 2021). The time point label of this sample denotes: about a year on ibrutinib. Libraries were prepared through the immunoSEQ multiplex PCR assay. TCRdb holds this immuneACCESS table with in-frame rearrangements only. Some clones are missing; in checked studies, unresolved V genes explain under half, and the rest has no known cause. The sample data list around 200,000 clones, and about 75% of these were observed just once. The top ten clones comprise roughly 6.4% of the sample. The input for sequencing was PBMCs, taken after 12 months of ibrutinib treatment. The receptors shown here come from a human donor with chronic lymphocytic leukemia.

This clone was counted only a few times. Here the CDR3 reads CASRQTGTGNTEAFF. CDR3 nucleotide sequence: TGCGCCAGCAGGCAGACCGGGACGGGGAACACTGAAGCTTTCTTT. The chain couples TRBV5-1 to TRBJ1-1, with D possibly matching TRBD1 (5 bases). V dropped 5 bases and J dropped 1 base, with 15 bases sitting between them. The CDR3 spans 15 residues. Germline V gene data show CDR1 as SGHRS and CDR2 as YFSETQ. The whole variable domain, remainder taken from reference TRBV5-1 and TRBJ1-1, is KAGVTQTPRYLIKTRGQQVTLSCSPISGHRSVSWYQQTPGQGLQFLFEYFSETQRNKGNFPGRFSGRQFSNSRSEMNVSTLELGDSALYLCASRQTGTGNTEAFFGQGTRLTVV.

CDR3 bases: TGTGCCAGCTCCTCCGGACAGATCGGGAACACTGAAGCTTTCTTT. It specifies CASSSGQIGNTEAFF. The chain has TRBV18 and TRBJ1-1, with D perhaps TRBD1 (6 bases). Germline CDR1 reads KGHSH; CDR2 reads LQKENI. There are 15 residues in the CDR3. V was trimmed by 6 bases and J by 1 base, leaving 15 bases between them.

CDR3 in amino acids: CASRTDYGYTF. The CDR3 coding sequence is TGTGCCAGCAGGACAGACTATGGCTACACCTTC. The chain couples TRBV28 to TRBJ1-2, with a tentative D call TRBD1 (5 bases). Looked up from germline, CDR1 is MDHEN and CDR2 is SYDVKM. The CDR3 sequence is 11 residues long. V gave up 6 bases and J gave up 3 bases, with 5 bases separating them.

This chain links TRBV7-8 with TRBJ2-3; 8 bases agree with TRBD2. The CDR3 consists of 16 residues. V gave up 4 bases and J gave up 3 bases; unmatched junction bases: 9. Germline lookup yields CDR1 SGHVS and CDR2 FQNEAQ. Here the CDR3 reads CASSSKLAEMTDTQYF. DNA of the CDR3: TGTGCCAGCAGCTCAAAACTAGCGGAGATGACAGATACGCAGTATTTT.

The V and J genes are TRBV6-5 and TRBJ2-1; possibly TRBD1 or TRBD2 for D (6 bases each). Trimming took off 0 bases at V and 10 bases at J, with 16 bases between the two ends. Germline values: CDR1 MNHEY, CDR2 SVGAGI. The CDR3 spans 15 residues. CDR3 sequence reads: CASSYSGGRLSEQFF. The DNA of the CDR3 is TGTGCCAGCAGTTACTCAGGGGGGCGTCTATCCGAGCAGTTCTTC.

This rearrangement joins TRBV29-1 to TRBJ2-7; 7 bases are shared with TRBD2. Germline CDR1 and CDR2: SQVTM and ANQGSEA. There are 13 residues in the CDR3. J lost 3 bases, V lost 7 bases, and 9 bases had no gene match. CDR3 nucleotides: TGCAGCGCCGGTACACTAGCGAACTACGAGCAGTACTTC. Protein product: CSAGTLANYEQYF.

V is TRBV19 and J is TRBJ1-5, with a weak D call TRBD1 (5 bases). The CDR3 spans 14 residues. Germline CDR1 is LNHDA and CDR2 is SQIVND (reference sequence). V lost 3 bases and J 4 bases, leaving 10 bases between the germline ends. In nucleotides, the CDR3 is TGTGCCAGTAGTATTGCCAGGGTTAATCAGCCCCAGCATTTT. This codes for CASSIARVNQPQHF.

The rearrangement uses TRBV18 and TRBJ2-7; D is possibly TRBD2 (6 bases). Germline V lookup: CDR1 KGHSH, CDR2 LQKENI. V lost 0 bases and J 4 bases, leaving 10 bases between the germline ends. This CDR3 is 14 amino acids long. As DNA, the CDR3 is TGTGCCAGCTCACCACCGGGACTTGAATACGAGCAGTACTTC. This encodes CASSPPGLEYEQYF.

This clone turned up a few times. The chain combines TRBV30 with TRBJ2-3, with a possible D match to TRBD1 (6 bases). The germline gives CDR1 GTSNPN, CDR2 SVGIG (reference sequence). Trimming shortened V by 5 bases and J by 3 bases, and 9 bases separated the two germline ends. The CDR3 has 12 amino acids. As DNA, the CDR3 is TGTGCCTGGGACAGGCAAACAGATACGCAGTATTTT. This gives the protein CAWDRQTDTQYF. Full variable domain (remainder filled in from reference TRBV30 and TRBJ2-3): SQTIHQWPATLVQPVGSPLSLECTVEGTSNPNLYWYRQAAGRGLQLLFYSVGIGQISSEVPQNLSASRPQDRQFILSSKKLLLSDSGFYLCAWDRQTDTQYFGPGTRLTVL.